The 18 T cell receptor beta chains listed next were all sequenced from one sample in a study of cytomegalovirus exposure and HLA in healthy donors. PCR used 60 Vbeta primers and 13 Jbeta primers. This table comes from immunoSEQ multiplex PCR, and its TCRdb copy is limited to in-frame clones, with some not included. Recorded for this sample: about 130,000 clones. Specimen: PBMCs. The receptors shown here come from a woman aged 40 to 50 in good health and CMV-seropositive.

The chain is built from TRBV30 and TRBJ1-3; TRBD1 might be the D (6 bases). Germline V lookup: CDR1 GTSNPN, CDR2 SVGIG (reference sequence). Trimming took 2 bases from V and 8 from J, leaving 10 bases between them. The CDR3 runs 12 residues. The CDR3 region has the DNA TGTGCCTGGAGTCCGGGGGGGCACACCATATATTTT. Its protein is CAWSPGGHTIYF.

This rearrangement joins TRBV7-9 to TRBJ2-5, with 9 nucleotides matching TRBD2. J gave up 4 bases and V 1 base, and 10 bases lay outside the gene matches. Germline V CDR1 and CDR2: SEHNR, FQNEAQ (reference sequence). This CDR3 contains 17 residues. The CDR3 here is CASSLDASGKGRETQYF. The DNA for the CDR3 is TGTGCCAGCAGCTTAGACGCTAGCGGGAAAGGTAGAGAGACCCAGTACTTC.

The J gene is TRBJ2-7, the V gene TRBV11-2, with TRBD2 matching 11 bases. This CDR3 has 18 residues. J was trimmed by 0 bases and V by 0 bases; bases with no gene match: 7. Germline CDR1 is SGHAT and CDR2 is FQNNGV. The CDR3 DNA reads TGTGCCAGCAGCTTAGACAGAGGACTAGCGGGTCTCTCCTACGAGCAGTACTTC. This gives the protein CASSLDRGLAGLSYEQYF.

This rearrangement joins TRBV28 to TRBJ2-7; TRBD1 matches at 9 bases. The CDR3 extends over 15 amino acids. The germline V gene encodes CDR1 MDHEN and CDR2 SYDVKM. The V and J ends lost 5 bases and 4 bases, in that order; junction bases with no gene match: 9. This CDR3 is CASSKTGTGSYEQYF. The CDR3 nucleotides read TGTGCCAGCAGTAAAACCGGGACAGGGAGTTACGAGCAGTACTTC.

The chain recombines TRBV4-1 with TRBJ2-5, with a tentative D call TRBD2 (7 bases). V was cut by 3 bases and J by 0 bases, with 11 bases left in between. The CDR3 is made up of 15 amino acids. CDR1 is MGHRA, CDR2 YSYEKL, per germline. CDR3 protein: CASSQGGQYQETQYF. CDR3 nucleotide sequence: TGCGCCAGCAGCCAGGGGGGGCAGTACCAAGAGACCCAGTACTTC.

The rearrangement uses TRBV7-9 and TRBJ2-1; the D is unclear. The V end was cut by 3 bases, the J end by 4 bases, with 10 bases between. The CDR3 contains 14 residues. The germline V gene has CDR1 SEHNR and CDR2 FQNEAQ (reference sequence). The CDR3 loop reads CASSFSGNYNEQFF. The CDR3 DNA is TGTGCCAGCAGCTTCTCAGGAAATTACAATGAGCAGTTCTTC.

V is TRBV29-1 and J is TRBJ1-2, with D maybe TRBD1 (6 bases). The CDR3 has 14 amino acids. V dropped 7 bases and J dropped 8 bases, with 23 bases sitting between them. Germline assignment: CDR1 SQVTM and CDR2 ANQGSEA. The CDR3 spells CSAIRLTGNIGYTF. The CDR3 DNA is TGCAGCGCCATTAGGCTAACAGGGAACATCGGCTACACCTTC.

The chain couples TRBV6-1 to TRBJ2-1; tentative D call: TRBD1 (6 bases). This CDR3 has 15 amino acids. The V end lost 3 bases, the J end lost 0 bases, and 9 bases lay between the germline ends. The germline V gene encodes CDR1 MNHNS and CDR2 SASEGT. The CDR3 bases are TGTGCCAGCAGTGAGAGGGGGTACTCCTACAATGAGCAGTTCTTC. Its translation: CASSERGYSYNEQFF.

This chain connects TRBV18 to TRBJ1-1, with TRBD1 matching over 8 bases. J gave up 6 bases and V 3 bases, and 6 bases lay outside the gene matches. The germline V gene encodes CDR1 KGHSH and CDR2 LQKENI. This CDR3 region has 14 residues. CDR3 DNA: TGTGCCAGCTCACCGCAACAGGGGGTCGCTGAAGCTTTCTTT. It specifies CASSPQQGVAEAFF. Supplemented by reference TRBV18 and TRBJ1-1, the full variable domain reads NAGVMQNPRHLVRRRGQEARLRCSPMKGHSHVYWYRQLPEEGLKFMVYLQKENIIDESGMPKERFSAEFPKEGPSILRIQQVVRGDSAAYFCASSPQQGVAEAFFGQGTRLTVV.

A word on this clone: Other DNA sequences in this specimen translate into the identical CDR3. The chain employs TRBV5-1 and TRBJ2-1; D is unclear. The CDR3 runs 13 residues. V was pared by 0 bases and J by 4 bases, with 5 bases between. The germline V gene has CDR1 SGHRS and CDR2 YFSETQ. The CDR3 nucleotides are TGCGCCAGCAGCTTGGACAGTTACAATGAGCAGTTCTTC. Its translation: CASSLDSYNEQFF.

This chain connects TRBV18 to TRBJ1-5; 7 nucleotides agree with TRBD1. The CDR3 extends over 15 amino acids. The germline V gene encodes CDR1 KGHSH and CDR2 LQKENI. V lost 2 bases and J lost 2; bases outside the gene matches: 3. The CDR3 region is CASSPTGDGNQPQHF. The CDR3 DNA follows: TGTGCCAGCTCACCAACAGGGGACGGCAATCAGCCCCAGCATTTT.

The rearrangement uses TRBV5-4 and TRBJ2-2; 11 positions match TRBD2. Looked up from germline, CDR1 is SGHNT and CDR2 is YYREEE (reference sequence). The V and J ends lost 4 bases and 0 bases, in that order; junction bases with no gene match: 8. The CDR3 spans 18 residues. The DNA of the CDR3 is TGTGCCAGCAGCCCGGAACTAGCGGGAGTCTCGAACACCGGGGAGCTGTTTTTT. Translating it yields CASSPELAGVSNTGELFF.

The V and J genes are TRBV7-9 and TRBJ1-4; maybe TRBD1 (6 bases). This CDR3 has 17 residues. The germline V gene encodes CDR1 SEHNR and CDR2 FQNEAQ (reference sequence). V gave up 2 bases and J gave up 3 bases, with 16 bases separating them. The CDR3 sequence is CASSLSSRGWANEKLFF. The CDR3 bases are TGTGCCAGCAGCTTAAGTTCCAGGGGTTGGGCTAATGAAAAACTGTTTTTT. Combining the CDR3 with reference TRBV7-9 and TRBJ1-4 gives the whole variable domain DTGVSQNPRHKITKRGQNVTFRCDPISEHNRLYWYRQTLGQGPEFLTYFQNEAQLEKSRLLSDRFSAERPKGSFSTLEIQRTEQGDSAMYLCASSLSSRGWANEKLFFGSGTQLSVL.

The rearrangement joins TRBV5-1 to TRBJ2-1; 14 nucleotides align to TRBD2. The CDR3 has 17 amino acids. Germline-derived CDR1 and CDR2 are SGHRS and YFSETQ. V was clipped by 4 bases and J by 4 bases; unmatched bases: 7. The DNA of the CDR3 is TGCGCCAGCAGCAGACGACTAGCGGGAGGGATTTACAATGAGCAGTTCTTC. Its protein is CASSRRLAGGIYNEQFF.

J is TRBJ1-5 and V is TRBV19; maybe TRBD1 (6 bases). The V and J ends lost 5 bases and 2 bases respectively, with 13 bases between them. CDR1 and CDR2 (germline): LNHDA, SQIVND (reference sequence). The CDR3 length is 15 residues. The CDR3 nucleotides read TGTGCCAGTAGTCAGGGGCCAGGCGGCAATCAGCCCCAGCATTTT. It codes for CASSQGPGGNQPQHF.

This chain links TRBV11-3 with TRBJ2-5, with 9 bases fitting TRBD2. The CDR3 loop spans 15 amino acids. Trimming cost V 5 bases and J 4 bases; bases outside gene matches: 8. Germline CDR1 SGHNT, CDR2 YENEEA. CDR3 coding DNA: TGTGCCAGCAGCCCGGGGGCGGGAGGGCCAGAGACCCAGTACTTC. It encodes CASSPGAGGPETQYF.

The chain uses TRBV9 and TRBJ2-1; weak D call: TRBD2 (5 bases). Germline CDR1 is SGDLS and CDR2 is YYNGEE. Trimming took off 4 bases at V and 3 bases at J, with 14 bases between the two ends. The CDR3 spans 15 residues. The CDR3 coding sequence is TGTGCCAGCAGCCCCCCCGCGAGCGGCTACAATGAGCAGTTCTTC. Its protein is CASSPPASGYNEQFF.

CDR3 nucleotides: TGCGCCAGCAGTGAGTTGCGGGGGGCAGTCATTCAGTACTTC. Its protein is CASSELRGAVIQYF. J is TRBJ2-4 and V is TRBV10-2; 8 bases are a match to TRBD2. CDR3 size: 14 residues. Looked up from germline, CDR1 is WSHSY and CDR2 is SAAADI. The V and J ends lost 1 base and 9 bases, in that order; junction bases with no gene match: 5.